A single sample gave rise to the 21 T cell receptor beta chains below, sequenced in a study of cytomegalovirus exposure and HLA in healthy donors. PCR primers comprised 60 Vbeta and 13 Jbeta primers. The method was immunoSEQ multiplex PCR; TCRdb's version includes in-frame clones alone and lacks a portion of them. This table holds about 84,000 clones, roughly 64% found once. Sequencing was carried out using PBMCs. The receptor set was obtained from a woman aged 40 to 55 in good health and CMV-seropositive.

The chain carries TRBV18 and TRBJ2-7, with 9 bases aligning to TRBD2. CDR3 size: 14 residues. Germline values: CDR1 KGHSH, CDR2 LQKENI. V shed 4 bases and J 2 bases; nucleotides not matched to a gene: 3. The CDR3 is CASSLGLAPYEQYF. CDR3 sequence (DNA): TGTGCCAGCTCACTCGGACTAGCGCCCTACGAGCAGTACTTC.

The J gene is TRBJ2-7, the V gene TRBV6-5, with TRBD1 matching 10 bases. The ends lost 5 bases at V and 1 base at J; junction bases unmatched: 5. This CDR3 contains 15 residues. In germline, CDR1 is MNHEY, CDR2 SVGAGI. The CDR3 bases are TGTGCCAGCAGTAGTTGGGACAGGGGTTCCTACGAGCAGTACTTC. It yields the protein CASSSWDRGSYEQYF.

This sequence joins TRBV7-2 and TRBJ1-1; D is ambiguous. Looked up from germline, CDR1 is SGHTA and CDR2 is FQGNSA. The ends were cut back, 7 bases at V and 1 base at J, with 13 bases in the middle. This CDR3 has 14 residues. In DNA form, the CDR3 reads TGTGCCAGCACCCGTGGCGGCGCGAACACTGAAGCTTTCTTT. This encodes CASTRGGANTEAFF.

The chain joins TRBV2 to TRBJ2-7; D may be TRBD2 (6 bases). CDR3 length equals 11 residues. Trimming took off 4 bases at V and 13 bases at J, with 14 bases between the two ends. The germline gives CDR1 SNHLY, CDR2 FYNNEI. The CDR3 protein is CASSVYRDSYF. Written as DNA, the CDR3 is TGTGCCAGCAGTGTCTACCGGGACTCCTACTTC.

This chain connects TRBV11-2 to TRBJ2-1; 11 nucleotides line up with TRBD2. J gave up 9 bases and V 7 bases, and 5 bases lay outside the gene matches. The length of the CDR3 is 13 residues. CDR1 is SGHAT, CDR2 FQNNGV, per germline. CDR3 region: CASISGRGGEQFF. In nucleotides, the CDR3 is TGTGCCAGCATTAGCGGGAGGGGGGGTGAGCAGTTCTTC. Based on the CDR3 plus reference TRBV11-2 and TRBJ2-1, the full variable domain is EAGVAQSPRYKIIEKRQSVAFWCNPISGHATLYWYQQILGQGPKLLIQFQNNGVVDDSQLPKDRFSAERLKGVDSTLKIQPAKLEDSAVYLCASISGRGGEQFFGPGTRLTVL.

V gene TRBV27 combines with J gene TRBJ1-1; TRBD1 is a possible D gene (6 bases). Between the trimmed V and J ends, which lost 5 bases and 4 bases, there was a span of 14 bases. CDR3 length equals 14 residues. Germline V lookup: CDR1 MNHEY, CDR2 SMNVEV (reference sequence). The CDR3 DNA sequence: TGTGCCAGCAGTCCACAGGGCTTGGCCACTGAAGCTTTCTTT. It yields the protein CASSPQGLATEAFF.

The table lists this clone with a few counts. The chain combines TRBV7-9 with TRBJ2-1; 15 nucleotides agree with TRBD2. The germline gives CDR1 SEHNR, CDR2 FQNEAQ (reference sequence). This CDR3 is built from 17 residues. With V trimmed by 3 bases and J by 7 bases, 7 bases remained unmatched. CDR3 amino acids: CASSFAPGLAGGNEQFF. The CDR3 region has the DNA TGTGCCAGCAGCTTTGCTCCGGGACTAGCGGGAGGAAATGAGCAGTTCTTC.

The rearrangement uses TRBV6-5 and TRBJ1-2, with TRBD1 matching 9 bases. Germline V gene lookup returns CDR1 MNHEY and CDR2 SVGAGI. J was trimmed by 5 bases and V by 2 bases; bases with no gene match: 6. The CDR3 covers 15 residues. Here the CDR3 DNA reads TGTGCCAGCAGTTACCATTTGACAGGGGGGTATGGCTACACCTTC. It encodes CASSYHLTGGYGYTF.

The sample holds a few counts of this clone. The rearrangement joins TRBV7-2 to TRBJ1-1; D unclear. Between the trimmed V and J ends, which lost 5 bases and 1 base, there was a span of 14 bases. This CDR3 contains 15 residues. Germline CDR1 SGHTA, CDR2 FQGNSA. The CDR3 protein is CASSPEAARNTEAFF. CDR3 DNA sequence: TGTGCCAGCAGCCCTGAAGCGGCCAGGAACACTGAAGCTTTCTTT.

The V gene is TRBV7-2, the J gene TRBJ2-3; 9 nucleotides agree with TRBD2. Germline V gives CDR1 SGHTA, CDR2 FQGNSA. Germline trimming cut 1 base from V and 8 bases from J; bases unmatched to any gene: 7. The CDR3 is 15 amino acids. The chain's CDR3 is CASSLGTSVTVTQYF. The CDR3 DNA follows: TGTGCCAGCAGCTTAGGGACTAGCGTCACGGTTACGCAGTATTTT. The full variable domain, in which reference TRBV7-2 and TRBJ2-3 provide the parts outside the CDR3, is GAGVSQSPSNKVTEKGKDVELRCDPISGHTALYWYRQSLGQGLEFLIYFQGNSAPDKSGLPSDRFSAERTGGSVSTLTIQRTQQEDSAVYLCASSLGTSVTVTQYFGPGTRLTVL.

The J gene is TRBJ2-5, the V gene TRBV7-8; 11 nucleotides align to TRBD1. The CDR3 runs to 17 residues. The V and J ends lost 5 bases and 5 bases, in that order; junction bases with no gene match: 13. The germline CDR1 and CDR2 sequences are SGHVS and FQNEAQ. The CDR3 region is CASSPGQGAARSETQYF. The CDR3 nucleotides are TGTGCCAGCAGCCCCGGACAGGGGGCGGCTCGGTCGGAGACCCAGTACTTC. Supplemented by reference TRBV7-8 and TRBJ2-5, the full variable domain reads GAGVSQSPRYKVAKRGQDVALRCDPISGHVSLFWYQQALGQGPEFLTYFQNEAQLDKSGLPSDRFFAERPEGSVSTLKIQRTQQEDSAVYLCASSPGQGAARSETQYFGPGTRLLVL.

This chain links TRBV2 with TRBJ2-7, with 10 bases that match TRBD1. Trimming cost V 8 bases and J 4 bases; bases outside gene matches: 8. Germline-derived CDR1 and CDR2 are SNHLY and FYNNEI. The CDR3 contains 14 residues. The DNA for the CDR3 is TGTGCCAGCTTGGTCGGGACAGGGGTATACGAGCAGTACTTC. Translated: CASLVGTGVYEQYF.

The chain joins TRBV4-3 to TRBJ1-2; D is possibly TRBD1 (5 bases). Germline V CDR1 and CDR2: LGHNA, YSLEER. The length of the CDR3 is 16 residues. V was pared by 0 bases and J by 3 bases, with 14 bases between. The DNA of the CDR3 is TGCGCCAGCAGCCAAGAGGTGGAGCGGGGACACTATGGCTACACCTTC. As protein: CASSQEVERGHYGYTF.

The chain employs TRBV6-5 and TRBJ2-3; a weak D match, TRBD2 (5 bases). CDR1 and CDR2 from the germline V gene are MNHEY and SVGAGI. The CDR3 runs 16 residues. Trimming removed 0 bases at V and 5 bases at J, with 15 bases between. The CDR3 sequence: CASSYSPDFRRDTQYF. Written as DNA, the CDR3 is TGTGCCAGCAGTTACTCGCCGGACTTTCGGAGAGATACGCAGTATTTT.

The chain uses TRBV28 and TRBJ2-7; D unresolved. The CDR3 has 14 amino acids. Trimming removed 5 bases from V and 5 bases from J, with 16 bases in between. Germline loops: CDR1 MDHEN, CDR2 SYDVKM. The CDR3 loop is CASSPSRNRDEQYF. For the CDR3, the DNA is TGTGCCAGCAGTCCTTCCCGCAACCGGGACGAGCAGTACTTC.

The chain has TRBV19 and TRBJ2-7, with 9 bases identical to TRBD1. V gave up 5 bases and J gave up 6 bases; unmatched junction bases: 8. CDR1 and CDR2 (germline): LNHDA, SQIVND (reference sequence). CDR3 length: 14 residues. In nucleotides, the CDR3 is TGTGCCAGTAGTCAGTCGACAGGGGGTATCGAGCAGTACTTC. Translation gives CASSQSTGGIEQYF.

This rearrangement joins TRBV4-3 to TRBJ2-2; TRBD1 is a possible D gene (5 bases). The germline gives CDR1 LGHNA, CDR2 YSLEER. With 3 bases removed from V and 0 bases from J, the gap between germline ends came to 5 bases. The CDR3 is 14 residues long. CDR3: CASSQTANTGELFF. The CDR3 region has the DNA TGCGCCAGCAGCCAGACAGCGAACACCGGGGAGCTGTTTTTT.

The CDR3 bases are TGTGCCACCAGCAGCCCCCGTGCGAGCTCCTACAATGAGCAGTTCTTC. Its protein is CATSSPRASSYNEQFF. This rearrangement joins TRBV15 to TRBJ2-1; D not certain. V was clipped by 3 bases and J by 0 bases, with 12 bases between them. This CDR3 is built from 16 residues. Germline V gene data show CDR1 as LNHNV and CDR2 as YYDKDF (reference sequence).

V and J are TRBV14 and TRBJ2-1; TRBD1 might be the D (6 bases). V lost 4 bases and J lost 6, with 22 bases in between. The CDR3 runs to 17 residues. From germline, CDR1 is SGHDN and CDR2 FVKESK. CDR3 nucleotide sequence: TGTGCCAGCAGCCGGCGGGCGAGGGGGATTGTGTCCAATGAGCAGTTCTTC. Amino acids: CASSRRARGIVSNEQFF.

J is TRBJ2-2 and V is TRBV11-1, with D unclear. The V end was cut by 2 bases, the J end by 6 bases, with 10 bases between. Germline V CDR1 and CDR2: SGHAT, FQDESV (reference sequence). The CDR3 spans 14 residues. The CDR3: CASSLNWPAGELFF. CDR3 bases: TGTGCCAGCAGCTTAAATTGGCCCGCCGGGGAGCTGTTTTTT.

V and J are TRBV7-8 and TRBJ2-7; 10 nucleotides align to TRBD2. This CDR3 contains 16 residues. Trimming at V came to 0 bases and at J to 5 bases, leaving 7 bases not matched to a gene. The germline gives CDR1 SGHVS, CDR2 FQNEAQ. CDR3 protein: CASSLAVSGRADEQYF. The CDR3, as DNA: TGTGCCAGCAGCTTAGCGGTAAGCGGGAGGGCCGACGAGCAGTACTTC.